The rows below give T cell receptor beta chains drawn from one sample of a study of T-cell reconstitution after alpha-beta-depleted transplantation in children. A single record per CDR3 protein comes from TCRdb applying MiXCR to the PCR reads. The repertoire holds some 600,000 distinct CDR3 sequences, with roughly 13% as singletons. Sample: PBMCs, mostly from graft donor cells, taken 360 days after TCRalphabeta/CD19-depleted stem cell transplant. These receptors originate from a male patient younger than 18 who had a stem cell transplant for acute myeloid leukemia, so the T cells may come from the graft donor. Both conserved end residues are part of each CDR3. A D gene is named only where the DNA matches it firmly. A row's size may be missing; if present it is once, few, many or a size class.

v_gene,j_gene,abundance,d_gene,CDR3nt,CDR3aa
TRBV6-6,TRBJ2-3,few,NA,TGTGCCAGCAAGGTCACAGATACGCAGTATTTT,CASKVTDTQYF
TRBV5-1,TRBJ1-1,NA,NA,TGCGCCAGCAGCTTGGAACGGGGAACAAACACTGAAGCTTTCTTT,CASSLERGTNTEAFF
TRBV7-3,TRBJ2-4,NA,TRBD2,TGTGCCAGCAGCTCGAGCGGGACGGGAAACATTCAGTACTTC,CASSSSGTGNIQYF
TRBV6-2/TRBV6-3,TRBJ2-7,few,TRBD1,TGTGCCAGCATCTCGACTCATGGGACAGGAATCTACGAGCAGTACTTC,CASISTHGTGIYEQYF
TRBV7-8,TRBJ2-1,many,TRBD2,TGTGCCAGCAAGGAGACACGTGGGGGGGAAGGTGAGCAGTTCTTC,CASKETRGGEGEQFF
TRBV20-1,TRBJ2-7,NA,TRBD2,TGCAGTGCCCCGAGGGTAGCGGGGAGCCACATCTACGAGCAGTACTTC,CSAPRVAGSHIYEQYF
TRBV5-1,TRBJ2-3,few,TRBD2,TGCGCCAGCAGCTTGGCCCCGAGCGGGAGGACAAAGGGAGTGATGTATTTT,CASSLAPSGRTKGVMYF
TRBV20-1,TRBJ2-1,once,TRBD2,TGCAGTGCTAGAGCGCCAAGGCGGGAGGCCTACAATGAGCAGTTCTTC,CSARAPRREAYNEQFF
TRBV10-2,TRBJ2-3,NA,TRBD2,TGCGCCAGCAGTGGGGCTAGCGGGATCGTAGATACGCAGTATTTT,CASSGASGIVDTQYF
TRBV28,TRBJ2-7,few,TRBD2,TGTGCCAGCAGTTCTAGACTAGCGGGCCACTACGAGCAGTACTTC,CASSSRLAGHYEQYF
TRBV29-1,TRBJ2-7,few,NA,TGCAGCGTTAACCAGGGTACCTACGAGCAGTACTTC,CSVNQGTYEQYF
TRBV28,TRBJ2-7,many,TRBD2,TGTGCCAGCAGTTCACACGGACTAGCGGGAGAAGGAGAGCAGTACTTC,CASSSHGLAGEGEQYF
TRBV7-9,TRBJ2-5,few,NA,TGTGCCAGCAGCCCCGGGACAAGCCCTCCGTACTTC,CASSPGTSPPYF
TRBV29-1,TRBJ2-7,many,NA,TGCAGCGTTGAATCAGGCTCCCACGAGCAGTACTTC,CSVESGSHEQYF
TRBV21-1,TRBJ2-4,few,NA,TGTGCCAGCAGCACGAGAGTAACAGGGTGGTTTCCGGACATTCAGTACTTC,CASSTRVTGWFPDIQYF
TRBV2,TRBJ2-7,NA,NA,TGTGCCAGCAGTGAATGGGCGTTCGTAGCCTCCTACGAGCAGTACTTC,CASSEWAFVASYEQYF
TRBV5-5,TRBJ2-3,few,NA,TGTGCCAGCAGCTTGGATTCCCCCCCCACAGATACGCAGTATTTT,CASSLDSPPTDTQYF
TRBV18,TRBJ2-1,NA,TRBD2,TGTGCCAGCTCACCACGAGGACTAGCGGGAAGGAGCTCCTACAATGAGCAGTTCTTC,CASSPRGLAGRSSYNEQFF
TRBV27,TRBJ2-3,NA,TRBD2,TGTGCCAGCAGTTTACTTATAGCGGGGCCGAGCACAGATACGCAGTATTTT,CASSLLIAGPSTDTQYF
TRBV12-3/TRBV12-4,TRBJ2-1,NA,TRBD2,TGTGCCAGCAGGAGGGGACTAGCCCACAATGAGCAGTTCTTC,CASRRGLAHNEQFF
TRBV15,TRBJ1-5,few,NA,TGTGCCACCAGCAGAGATTATCAGCCCCAGCATTTT,CATSRDYQPQHF
TRBV6-2/TRBV6-3,TRBJ1-5,NA,NA,TGTGCCAGCAGTTTCTTGGGGGGCAGGGGCAATCAGCCCCAGCATTTT,CASSFLGGRGNQPQHF
TRBV20-1,TRBJ2-6,NA,TRBD1,TGCAGTGCGTCCGGGACAGGGGGGGGGATCTCTGGGGCCAACGTCCTGACTTTC,CSASGTGGGISGANVLTF
TRBV20-1,TRBJ2-7,few,TRBD2,TGCAGTGCTAGAGACAGCCTAGCGGACTACGAGCAGTACTTC,CSARDSLADYEQYF